This TCR beta chain was recorded in a study of cytomegalovirus exposure and HLA in healthy donors. At the level of the study: In a later analysis, the roughly 120 validation repertoires were reported to have used the same platform as the 550 to 850 first-cohort repertoires. Regarding the study as a whole: The study designated about 160 TCR beta chains cytomegalovirus-associated. Rarity held for most TCR sequences, but there were some public TCRs that occurred in many donors.

A single count supports this clone. The antigen is undetermined. Clones were sequenced by immunoSEQ multiplex PCR, and TCRdb holds only the in-frame ones, with some missing. The sample records approximately 220,000 clones, approximately 87% being singletons. Among the 120 subjects of the validation cohort, separate from the roughly 670-subject first cohort, were the donors. CDR3 length: 17 amino acids. Germline loops: CDR1 MNHNS, CDR2 SASEGT. V lost 2 bases to trimming and J lost 3 bases; unmatched junction nucleotides: 9. The sequenced sample was PBMCs. This rearrangement joins TRBV6-1 to TRBJ2-3; 9 bases line up with TRBD2. This receptor was obtained from a man aged 18 to 29 in good health and CMV-seronegative. The CDR3 sequence: CASSELSMTSGTDTQYF. The CDR3 nucleotides read TGTGCCAGCAGTGAACTTAGTATGACTAGCGGTACAGATACGCAGTATTTT.